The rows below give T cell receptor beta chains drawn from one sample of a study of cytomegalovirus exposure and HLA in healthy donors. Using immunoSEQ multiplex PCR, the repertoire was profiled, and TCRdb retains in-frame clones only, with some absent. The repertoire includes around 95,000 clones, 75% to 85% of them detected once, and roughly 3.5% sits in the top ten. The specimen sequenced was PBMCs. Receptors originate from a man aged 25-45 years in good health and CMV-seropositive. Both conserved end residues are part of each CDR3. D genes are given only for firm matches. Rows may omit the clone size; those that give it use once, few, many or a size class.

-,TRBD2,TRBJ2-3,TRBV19,CASRLAGEVSDTQYF,TGTGCCAGTAGGTTAGCGGGAGAGGTCTCAGATACGCAGTATTTT
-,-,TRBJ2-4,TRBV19,CASSTTRAKNIQYF,TGTGCCAGTAGTACGACTAGAGCCAAAAACATTCAGTACTTC
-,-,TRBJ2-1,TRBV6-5,CAISRDSYNEQFF,TGTGCCATCTCTCGGGACTCCTACAATGAGCAGTTCTTC
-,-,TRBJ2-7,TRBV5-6,CASSFSTGGYEQYF,TGTGCCAGCAGCTTCTCGACAGGAGGTTACGAGCAGTACTTC
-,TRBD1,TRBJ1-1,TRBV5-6,CASSLVRTGDTEAFF,TGTGCCAGCAGCTTGGTGCGGACAGGGGACACTGAAGCTTTCTTT
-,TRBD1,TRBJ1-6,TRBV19,CASRPTGVGSPLHF,TGTGCCAGTAGGCCAACAGGGGTCGGTTCACCCCTCCACTTT
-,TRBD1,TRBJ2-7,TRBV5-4,CASTSNDYGRQGEYEQYF,TGTGCCAGCACAAGCAATGACTACGGGAGACAGGGGGAATACGAGCAGTACTTC
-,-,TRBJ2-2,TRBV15,CATSSPRGGPNTGELFF,TGTGCCACCAGCAGTCCCAGGGGAGGGCCGAACACCGGGGAGCTGTTTTTT
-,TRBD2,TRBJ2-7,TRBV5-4,CASSGGGPGTSLHQQYF,TGTGCCAGCAGCGGGGGGGGGCCCGGGACTAGCTTGCATCAGCAGTACTTC
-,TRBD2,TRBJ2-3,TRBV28,CASSLGLAGDTQYF,TGTGCCAGCAGTTTAGGGCTAGCGGGGGATACGCAGTATTTT
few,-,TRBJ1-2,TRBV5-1,CASSGYGGYTF,TGCGCCAGCAGCGGTTACGGGGGCTACACCTTC